This paragraph reports one T cell receptor beta chain. This clonotype was observed a handful of times. The antigen this receptor binds is unknown. The record has no base qualities; no much larger clone is one base away. The sample is drawn from a study of identical twins (TCRdb year 2016). Describing the broader study: To test whether fetal clonotypes persist, this study deep-sequenced TCR alpha and beta repertoires from monozygotic twins, from unrelated adults of various ages, and from cord blood. To rule out contamination, the twin experiments were replicated at different times with different library preparation protocols.

Receptor libraries were prepared by 5' RACE. TCRdb records Illumina HiSeq 2000 as the sequencer. Template switching introduced a universal primer binding site; the final cDNA contained a unique molecular identifier, enabling accurate counting of TCR cDNA molecules. First-strand cDNA for TCR alpha and beta chains was synthesized from specific primers in the conserved constant-segment region. To control for contamination, every cDNA library carried two barcodes: a SMART-Mk sample barcode plus Illumina barcodes. TruSeq adapter sequences, together with Illumina sample barcodes, were added in two successive PCR steps. The TCR alpha and beta cDNA libraries were sequenced on the Illumina HiSeq platform using custom primers. Under the source paper's analysis protocol: MiGEC processed the raw reads to extract unique molecular identifiers, while MiXCR was used to determine the CDR3 positions. For each individual, recombination models were inferred using an EM algorithm with the repgenHMM and IGoR tools. Shared clonotypes were analyzed with the tcR package in R, and sharing was normalized by the product of cloneset sizes. Out-of-frame nonproductive sequences were analyzed to study raw recombination free of thymic and clonal selection effects. Using fastp trimming at Q25 and MiXCR clonotype assembly, TCRdb reanalyzed the public sequencing data and kept in-frame beta chains. Merged by CDR3 protein, the rows form single entries marked with the most common genes and DNA. What appears here as the V and J calls and clone size reflects TCRdb's work, not the paper's. In this sample the table shows 1.5 million or so distinct CDR3 sequences, about 32% of which occur a single time. Around 0.25% of the sample is taken by the ten largest.

Based on the germline V gene, the CDR1 and CDR2 sequences are MNHEY and SVGEGT. The CDR3 contains 18 residues, cysteine and phenylalanine counted. The sequence is cut down to CDR3 DNA, 54 bases in frame from base 1. V is shortened by 5 bases, J by 2 bases, and the region joining them spans 25 bases. Every donor was a healthy Caucasian. General conclusions and limits of the study: Fewer insertions were carried by abundant cord blood beta clonotypes; a weaker similar trend was observed in young adult naive repertoires, while no such trend was observed in memory repertoires. Invariant T cells such as MAIT and iNKT could partly confound zero-insertion analyses, although diverse VJ usage argued against such confounding for most clonotypes. Because the same donors could not be followed over many years, conclusions were based on cross-sectional statistical analysis. A weaker excess of twin sharing was found in beta out-of-frame sequences because the signal-to-noise ratio was lowered by fewer shared sequences. Compared with coincidental sharing between unrelated individuals, an excess of low generation-probability sequences was observed among out-of-frame TCR alpha sequences shared between twins. Out-of-frame TCR alpha sharing in monozygotic twins was systematically underestimated by recombination models, whereas sharing between unrelated individuals was in agreement with the recombination models.

Sequenced: cord blood. This TCR was recovered from a newborn girl in good health. The sequence joins TRBV6-2 or TRBV6-3 to TRBJ2-7; TRBD1 is a possible D gene, resting on 6 matching bases. The CDR3 has the sequence CASSQSRPEEGHPYEQYF. Here is the DNA: TGTGCCAGCAGTCAGTCCAGGCCAGAAGAGGGACACCCCTACGAGCAGTACTTC.